This paragraph reports one TCR beta chain. The data stem from a study of radiotherapy plus CTLA-4 blockade in lung cancer. V lost 1 base, J lost 4 bases, and 8 bases lay in between. Germline loops: CDR1 SGHAT, CDR2 FQNNGV. CDR3 length: 13 residues. TCRdb keeps only in-frame clones here, not all; method: immunoSEQ multiplex PCR. The sample yields 75,000 to 100,000 clones, 88% seen once. The rearrangement links TRBV11-2 to TRBJ2-7; possibly TRBD1 for D (6 bases). The sequence came from a human donor with non-small cell lung cancer that progressed on radiotherapy plus ipilimumab. The specimen was peripheral blood, collected from a patient treated with radiotherapy plus ipilimumab. Written as DNA, the CDR3 is TGTGCCAGCAGCTTAGTGACAGGTTACGAGCAGTACTTC. This translates into CASSLVTGYEQYF.